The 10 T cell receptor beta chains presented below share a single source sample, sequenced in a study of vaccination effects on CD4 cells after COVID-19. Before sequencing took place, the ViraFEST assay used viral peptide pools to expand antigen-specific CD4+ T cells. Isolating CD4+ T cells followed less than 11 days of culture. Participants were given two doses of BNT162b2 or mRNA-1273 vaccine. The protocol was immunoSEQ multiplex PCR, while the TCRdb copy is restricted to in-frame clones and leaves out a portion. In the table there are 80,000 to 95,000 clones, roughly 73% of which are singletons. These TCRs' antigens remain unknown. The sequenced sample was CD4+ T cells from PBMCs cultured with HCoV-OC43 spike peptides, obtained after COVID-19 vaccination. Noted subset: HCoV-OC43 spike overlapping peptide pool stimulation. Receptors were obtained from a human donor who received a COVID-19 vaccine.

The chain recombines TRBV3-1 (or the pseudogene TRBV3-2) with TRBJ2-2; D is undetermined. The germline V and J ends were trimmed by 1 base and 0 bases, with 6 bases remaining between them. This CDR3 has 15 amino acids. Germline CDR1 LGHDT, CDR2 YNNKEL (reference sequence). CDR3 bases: TGTGCCAGCAGCCAAGGAAGAACGAACACCGGGGAGCTGTTTTTT. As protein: CASSQGRTNTGELFF.

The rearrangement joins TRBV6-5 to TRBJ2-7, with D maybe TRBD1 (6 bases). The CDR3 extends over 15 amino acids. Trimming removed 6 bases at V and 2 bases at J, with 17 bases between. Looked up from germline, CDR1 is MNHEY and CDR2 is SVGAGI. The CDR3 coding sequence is TGTGCCAGCAGGCCCGGCCAGGGGATCGCCTACGAGCAGTACGTC. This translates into CASRPGQGIAYEQYV.

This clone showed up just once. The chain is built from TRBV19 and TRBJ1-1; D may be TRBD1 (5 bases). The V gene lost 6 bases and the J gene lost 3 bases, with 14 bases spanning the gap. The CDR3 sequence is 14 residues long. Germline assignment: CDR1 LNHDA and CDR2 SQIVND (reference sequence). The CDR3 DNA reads TGTGCCAGTAGCCTGCGGGGGTGGGACACTGAAGCTTTCTTT. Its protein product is CASSLRGWDTEAFF.

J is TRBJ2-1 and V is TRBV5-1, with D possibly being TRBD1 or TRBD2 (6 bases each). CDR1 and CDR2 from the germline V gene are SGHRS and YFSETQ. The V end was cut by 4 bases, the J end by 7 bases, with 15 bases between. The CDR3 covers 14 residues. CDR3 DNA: TGCGCCAGCAGCAATCTCTTAGGGGGGAATGAGCAGTTCTTC. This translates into CASSNLLGGNEQFF.

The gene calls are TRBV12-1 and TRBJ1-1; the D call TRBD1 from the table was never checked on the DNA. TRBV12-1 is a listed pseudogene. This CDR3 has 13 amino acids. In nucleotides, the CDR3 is TGTGCCAGCAGCCCGTCGAGGGGGCCTGAAGCTTTCTTT. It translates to CASSPSRGPEAFF.

The CDR3 coding sequence is TGTGCCATCAGTGGAACGGGGGTGGACGGGGAGCTGTTTTTT. Encoded protein: CAISGTGVDGELFF. The chain combines TRBV10-3 with TRBJ2-2; TRBD2 might be the D (6 bases). This CDR3 has 14 amino acids. Trimming removed 4 bases at V and 7 bases at J, with 13 bases between. Germline CDR1 and CDR2: ENHRY and SYGVKD.

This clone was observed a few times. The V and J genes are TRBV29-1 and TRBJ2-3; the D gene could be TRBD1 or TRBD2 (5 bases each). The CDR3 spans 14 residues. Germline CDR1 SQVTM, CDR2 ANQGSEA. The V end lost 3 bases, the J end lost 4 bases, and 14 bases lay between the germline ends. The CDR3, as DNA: TGCAGCGTTGACGGGGACCTCCCCCCAGATACGCAGTATTTT. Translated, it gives CSVDGDLPPDTQYF.

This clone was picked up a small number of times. The CDR3 DNA is TGTGCCAGTAGCCGAAACCCGATAAGTTCAGGAAACACCATATATTTT. Its protein is CASSRNPISSGNTIYF. The chain employs TRBV19 and TRBJ1-3; unclear D gene. This CDR3 spans 16 amino acids. V was pared by 6 bases and J by 4 bases, with 19 bases between. Germline-derived CDR1 and CDR2 are LNHDA and SQIVND (reference sequence).

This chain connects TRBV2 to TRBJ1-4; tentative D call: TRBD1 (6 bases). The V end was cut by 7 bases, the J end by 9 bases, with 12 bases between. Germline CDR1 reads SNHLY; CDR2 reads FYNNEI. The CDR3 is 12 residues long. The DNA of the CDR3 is TGTGCCAGCACGATGGGGGGGCAAAAACTGTTTTTT. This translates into CASTMGGQKLFF.

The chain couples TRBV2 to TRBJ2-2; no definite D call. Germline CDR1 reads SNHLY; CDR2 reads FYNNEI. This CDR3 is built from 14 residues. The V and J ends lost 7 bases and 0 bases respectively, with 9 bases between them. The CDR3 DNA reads TGTGCCAGCACGGGCCTGACGAACACCGGGGAGCTGTTTTTT. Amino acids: CASTGLTNTGELFF.